Presented here are 15 T cell receptor beta chains from one specimen sequenced in a study of technical replicates of blood from a few donors. The protocol was immunoSEQ multiplex PCR, while the TCRdb copy is restricted to in-frame clones and leaves out a portion. The sample carries 90,000 to 100,000 clones, about 94% recorded once. The material sequenced was T cells isolated from PBMCs. The source of these receptors is a human donor in good health.

V usage is TRBV28 and J usage is TRBJ1-5; possibly TRBD1 for D (6 bases). The CDR3 is made up of 17 amino acids. The V end was cut by 3 bases, the J end by 0 bases, with 15 bases between. In germline, CDR1 is MDHEN, CDR2 SYDVKM. The CDR3 nucleotides are TGTGCCAGCAGTTTTGGCGGACAGTCACATAGCAATCAGCCCCAGCATTTT. Translation gives CASSFGGQSHSNQPQHF.

This chain links TRBV27 with TRBJ1-5; D remains unclear. Trimming left V 7 bases short and J 0 bases short, with 10 bases between. The CDR3 is made up of 14 amino acids. CDR1 is MNHEY, CDR2 SMNVEV, per germline (reference sequence). CDR3 bases: TGTGCCAGCAAAGGACTTTATAGCAATCAGCCCCAGCATTTT. Its protein product is CASKGLYSNQPQHF.

This chain uses TRBV6-5 with TRBJ1-2, with a possible D match to TRBD1 (5 bases). Germline V lookup: CDR1 MNHEY, CDR2 SVGAGI. The CDR3 spans 14 residues. V was trimmed by 8 bases and J by 4 bases, leaving 17 bases between them. CDR3 amino acids: CASGPRVKLYGYTF. The CDR3 DNA follows: TGTGCCAGCGGGCCCAGGGTTAAACTCTATGGCTACACCTTC.

The DNA of the CDR3 is TGTGCCAGCAGCCCTCAACGGACTAGCGGGGGGTTAGAGCAGTTCTTC. Translated, it gives CASSPQRTSGGLEQFF. This rearrangement joins TRBV5-4 to TRBJ2-1, with 14 bases aligning to TRBD2. V lost 4 bases to trimming and J lost 10 bases; unmatched junction nucleotides: 10. Germline V lookup: CDR1 SGHNT, CDR2 YYREEE (reference sequence). The CDR3 runs 16 residues.

The count of this clone is one. The V call is TRBV27, the J call TRBJ2-7; D not certain. Germline V gives CDR1 MNHEY, CDR2 SMNVEV (reference sequence). The CDR3 is 13 amino acids. Deletions cut 6 bases from V and 1 base from J, with 10 bases between. The CDR3 loop is CASRRPWSYEQYF. The CDR3 bases are TGTGCCAGCAGGCGCCCCTGGTCCTACGAGCAGTACTTC.

V is TRBV2 and J is TRBJ1-2; D gene unclear. In germline, CDR1 is SNHLY, CDR2 FYNNEI. The CDR3 contains 12 residues. V lost 6 bases to trimming and J lost 6 bases, with 11 bases between them. The chain's CDR3 is CASRVFTDGYTF. In DNA, the CDR3 is TGTGCCAGCAGGGTTTTCACGGATGGCTACACCTTC. Combining the CDR3 with reference TRBV2 and TRBJ1-2 gives the whole variable domain EPEVTQTPSHQVTQMGQEVILRCVPISNHLYFYWYRQILGQKVEFLVSFYNNEISEKSEIFDDQFSVERPDGSNFTLKIRSTKLEDSAMYFCASRVFTDGYTFGSGTRLTVV.

The chain employs TRBV6-6 and TRBJ1-3; perhaps TRBD1 as D (5 bases). The CDR3 length is 14 residues. Trimming cost V 10 bases and J 2 bases, with 15 bases left between them. Per the germline V gene, CDR1 is MNHNY and CDR2 is SVGAGI (reference sequence). The CDR3 DNA is TGTGCCACCAGAGACAGTATCCCTGGAAACACCATATATTTT. It translates to CATRDSIPGNTIYF.

This clone was detected only once. The V and J genes are TRBV5-4 and TRBJ1-4; TRBD1 matches at 7 bases. The CDR3 totals 18 residues. Unmatched junction bases numbered 13, after V lost 3 bases and J lost 2 bases. Germline V gene data show CDR1 as SGHNT and CDR2 as YYREEE (reference sequence). The CDR3 nucleotides read TGTGCCAGCAGCTCCCGGGACAGCCCGTTCGGCACTAATGAAAAACTGTTTTTT. This gives the protein CASSSRDSPFGTNEKLFF.

The gene calls are TRBV29-1 and TRBJ1-1, with D perhaps TRBD1 (6 bases). V gave up 8 bases and J gave up 4 bases, with 20 bases separating them. The CDR3 contains 14 residues. Looked up from germline, CDR1 is SQVTM and CDR2 is ANQGSEA. CDR3 region: CSHVAQGSFTEAFF. Here the CDR3 DNA reads TGCAGCCACGTCGCGCAGGGGTCCTTCACTGAAGCTTTCTTT.

This clone was seen a few times. The chain links TRBV5-6 to TRBJ2-4; D unresolved. The germline gives CDR1 SGHDT, CDR2 YYEEEE. This CDR3 contains 16 residues. Trimming pared 4 bases from V and 0 bases from J, leaving 14 bases between. CDR3 sequence reads: CASSETGRIAKNIQYF. DNA for the CDR3: TGTGCCAGCAGCGAAACTGGGCGAATAGCCAAAAACATTCAGTACTTC.

The V gene is TRBV7-2, the J gene TRBJ2-1; 8 bases line up with TRBD2. The CDR3 is 14 amino acids. Germline V gives CDR1 SGHTA, CDR2 FQGNSA. V dropped 6 bases and J dropped 4; count of bases not matched to a gene: 5. CDR3 coding DNA: TGTGCCAGCAGATTCGGGGGGGGTTACAATGAGCAGTTCTTC. Translating it yields CASRFGGGYNEQFF.

A single count supports this clone. The chain is built from TRBV28 and TRBJ1-1; TRBD1 matches 9 bases. V was clipped by 4 bases and J by 1 base; unmatched bases: 7. Germline CDR1 reads MDHEN; CDR2 reads SYDVKM. This CDR3 contains 16 residues. CDR3 sequence: CASSSPLGQGNTEAFF. CDR3 DNA sequence: TGTGCCAGCAGTTCCCCTCTGGGACAGGGGAACACTGAAGCTTTCTTT.

The chain employs TRBV5-8 and TRBJ2-1; perhaps TRBD2 as D (5 bases). The V gene's germline CDR1 is SGHTS and CDR2 YDEGEE. Trimming stripped 4 bases from V and 7 bases from J, with 9 bases between. The CDR3 runs to 12 residues. This CDR3 reads CASSASGNEQFF. The CDR3 bases are TGTGCCAGCAGCGCCAGCGGTAATGAGCAGTTCTTC.

The chain employs TRBV2 and TRBJ2-1; D uncertain. The CDR3 runs to 15 residues. Germline V gene data show CDR1 as SNHLY and CDR2 as FYNNEI. Trimming pared 3 bases from V and 7 bases from J, leaving 16 bases between. In DNA form, the CDR3 reads TGTGCCAGCAGTGACCCTAGGTTATTCGGTAATGAGCAGTTCTTC. Amino acid sequence: CASSDPRLFGNEQFF.

This chain links TRBV19 with TRBJ1-5; 7 positions agree with TRBD1. Trimming took 4 bases from V and 4 from J; bases not matched to a gene: 10. Germline V lookup: CDR1 LNHDA, CDR2 SQIVND (reference sequence). This CDR3 is 16 amino acids long. The CDR3 sequence: CASSKGGQLGNQPQHF. In nucleotides, the CDR3 is TGTGCCAGTAGTAAGGGGGGACAGTTGGGAAATCAGCCCCAGCATTTT.